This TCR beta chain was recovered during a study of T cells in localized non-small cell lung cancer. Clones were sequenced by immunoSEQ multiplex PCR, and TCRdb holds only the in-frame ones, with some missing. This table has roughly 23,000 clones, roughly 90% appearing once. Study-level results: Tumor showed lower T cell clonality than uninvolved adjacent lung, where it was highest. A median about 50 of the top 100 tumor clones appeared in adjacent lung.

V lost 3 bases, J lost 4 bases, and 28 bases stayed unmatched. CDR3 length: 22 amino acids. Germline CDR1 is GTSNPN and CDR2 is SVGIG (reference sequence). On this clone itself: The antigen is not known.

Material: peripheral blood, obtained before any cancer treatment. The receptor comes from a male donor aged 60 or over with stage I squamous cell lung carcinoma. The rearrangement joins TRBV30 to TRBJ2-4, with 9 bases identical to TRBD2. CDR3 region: CAWRPLRSGGFRGSGGKNIQYF. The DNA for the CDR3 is TGTGCCTGGAGGCCTCTTAGAAGCGGGGGGTTTAGGGGATCTGGTGGGAAAAACATTCAGTACTTC.